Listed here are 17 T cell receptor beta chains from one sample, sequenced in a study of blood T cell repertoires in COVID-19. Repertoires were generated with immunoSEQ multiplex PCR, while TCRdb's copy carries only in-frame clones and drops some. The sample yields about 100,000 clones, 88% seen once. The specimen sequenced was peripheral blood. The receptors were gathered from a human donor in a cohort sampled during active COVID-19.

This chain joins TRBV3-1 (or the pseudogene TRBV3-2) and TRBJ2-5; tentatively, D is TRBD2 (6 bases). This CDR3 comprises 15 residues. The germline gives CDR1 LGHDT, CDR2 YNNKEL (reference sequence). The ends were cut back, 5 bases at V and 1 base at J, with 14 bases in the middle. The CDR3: CASSASGLSQETQYF. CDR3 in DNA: TGTGCCAGCAGCGCTTCGGGACTCTCCCAAGAGACCCAGTACTTC.

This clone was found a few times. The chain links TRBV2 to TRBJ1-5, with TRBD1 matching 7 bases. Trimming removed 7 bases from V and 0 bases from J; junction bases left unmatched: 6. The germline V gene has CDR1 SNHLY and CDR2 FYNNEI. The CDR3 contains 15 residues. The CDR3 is CASTETGASNQPQHF. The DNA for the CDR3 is TGTGCCAGCACGGAAACAGGGGCTAGCAATCAGCCCCAGCATTTT.

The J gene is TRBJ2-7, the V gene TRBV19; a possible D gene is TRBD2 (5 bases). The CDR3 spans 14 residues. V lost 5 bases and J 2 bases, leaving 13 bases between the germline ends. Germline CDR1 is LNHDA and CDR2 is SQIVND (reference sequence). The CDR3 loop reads CASSFELETYEQYF. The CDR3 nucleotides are TGTGCCAGTAGTTTCGAACTAGAGACCTACGAGCAGTACTTC.

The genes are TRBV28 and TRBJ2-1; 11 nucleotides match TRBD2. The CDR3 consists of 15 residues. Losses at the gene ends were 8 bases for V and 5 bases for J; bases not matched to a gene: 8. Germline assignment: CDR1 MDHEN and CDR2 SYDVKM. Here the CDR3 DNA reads TGTGCCAGCGCGGATAGCGGGAGGGCCAACAATGAGCAGTTCTTC. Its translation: CASADSGRANNEQFF.

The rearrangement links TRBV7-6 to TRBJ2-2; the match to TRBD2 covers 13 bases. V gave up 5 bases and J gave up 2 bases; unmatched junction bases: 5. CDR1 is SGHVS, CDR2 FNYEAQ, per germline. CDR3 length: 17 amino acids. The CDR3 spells CASSKGTSGANTGELFF. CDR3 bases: TGTGCCAGCAGCAAAGGGACTAGCGGGGCCAACACCGGGGAGCTGTTTTTT.

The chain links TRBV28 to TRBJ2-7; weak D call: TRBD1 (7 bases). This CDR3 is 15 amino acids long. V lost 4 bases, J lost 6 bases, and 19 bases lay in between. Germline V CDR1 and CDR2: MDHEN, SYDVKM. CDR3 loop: CASSSSQGGNSEQYF. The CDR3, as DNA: TGTGCCAGCAGTTCGTCGCAGGGGGGAAACTCCGAGCAGTACTTC.

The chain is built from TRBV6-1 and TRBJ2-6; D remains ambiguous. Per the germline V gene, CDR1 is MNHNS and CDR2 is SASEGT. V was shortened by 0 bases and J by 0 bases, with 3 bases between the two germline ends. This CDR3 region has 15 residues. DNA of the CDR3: TGTGCCAGCAGTGAAGCCGGCTCTGGGGCCAACGTCCTGACTTTC. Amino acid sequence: CASSEAGSGANVLTF.

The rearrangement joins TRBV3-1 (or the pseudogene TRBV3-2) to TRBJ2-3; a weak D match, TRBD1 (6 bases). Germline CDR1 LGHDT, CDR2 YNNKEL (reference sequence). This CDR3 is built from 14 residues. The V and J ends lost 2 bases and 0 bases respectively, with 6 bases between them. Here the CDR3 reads CASSQTGSTDTQYF. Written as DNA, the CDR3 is TGTGCCAGCAGCCAAACAGGGAGCACAGATACGCAGTATTTT.

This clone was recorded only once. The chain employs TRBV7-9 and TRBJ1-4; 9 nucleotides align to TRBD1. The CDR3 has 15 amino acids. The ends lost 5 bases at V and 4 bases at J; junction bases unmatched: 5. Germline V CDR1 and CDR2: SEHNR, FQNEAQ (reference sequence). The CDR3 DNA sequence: TGTGCCAGCAGCCTACAGGGGGCGGGTAATGAAAAACTGTTTTTT. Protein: CASSLQGAGNEKLFF.

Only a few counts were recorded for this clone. The DNA of the CDR3 is TGTGCCAGCAGTTTTGGCCCTCCCTCTGGGGCCAACGTCCTGACTTTC. This sequence encodes CASSFGPPSGANVLTF. The chain is built from TRBV28 and TRBJ2-6, with no clear D. Germline loops: CDR1 MDHEN, CDR2 SYDVKM. CDR3 length: 16 residues. V shed 3 bases and J shed 0 bases, with 9 bases lying between them.

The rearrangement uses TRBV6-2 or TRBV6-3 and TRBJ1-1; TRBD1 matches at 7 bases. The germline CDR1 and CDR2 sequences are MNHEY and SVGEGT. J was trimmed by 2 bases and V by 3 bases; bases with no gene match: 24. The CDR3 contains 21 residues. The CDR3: CASSYSPSPPTGYLGNTEAFF. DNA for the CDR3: TGTGCCAGCAGTTATAGCCCCTCCCCTCCGACAGGGTACTTGGGAAACACTGAAGCTTTCTTT.

CDR3 amino acids: CASSFRLAGGQEQYF. The CDR3, as DNA: TGCGCCAGCAGCTTCCGACTAGCGGGAGGGCAAGAGCAGTACTTC. The gene calls are TRBV4-1 and TRBJ2-7; TRBD2 matches 14 bases. The J segment lost 7 bases and the V segment lost 5 bases, leaving 7 bases of the junction unmatched. Germline loops: CDR1 MGHRA, CDR2 YSYEKL. This CDR3 comprises 15 residues.

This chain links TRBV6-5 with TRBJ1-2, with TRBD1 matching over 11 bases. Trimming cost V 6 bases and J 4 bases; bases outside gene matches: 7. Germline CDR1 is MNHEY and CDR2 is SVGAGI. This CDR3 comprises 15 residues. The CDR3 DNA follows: TGTGCCAGCAGACAAGGGACAGGGGGTGTCTATGGCTACACCTTC. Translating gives CASRQGTGGVYGYTF.

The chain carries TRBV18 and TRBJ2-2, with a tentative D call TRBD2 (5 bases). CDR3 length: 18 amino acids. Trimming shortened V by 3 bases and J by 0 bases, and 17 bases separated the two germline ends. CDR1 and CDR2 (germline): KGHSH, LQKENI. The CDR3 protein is CASSPAARTRTNTGELFF. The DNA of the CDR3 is TGTGCCAGCTCACCCGCCGCCCGTACTAGGACGAACACCGGGGAGCTGTTTTTT. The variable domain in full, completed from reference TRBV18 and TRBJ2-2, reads NAGVMQNPRHLVRRRGQEARLRCSPMKGHSHVYWYRQLPEEGLKFMVYLQKENIIDESGMPKERFSAEFPKEGPSILRIQQVVRGDSAAYFCASSPAARTRTNTGELFFGEGSRLTVL.

The DNA of the CDR3 is TGTGCCAGCAGCTTAGCTTCCGGGACTAGGGGATACGAGCAGTACTTC. It encodes CASSLASGTRGYEQYF. V is TRBV11-2 and J is TRBJ2-7; 8 bases align to TRBD2. This CDR3 has 16 residues. Trimming cost V 1 base and J 4 bases; bases outside gene matches: 9. Germline V gene data show CDR1 as SGHAT and CDR2 as FQNNGV.

CDR3 sequence (DNA): TGTGCCTGGAGTGTAAACCTCTTAACCATGGGACAGCGGAACACTGAAGCTTTCTTT. Amino acids: CAWSVNLLTMGQRNTEAFF. The rearrangement links TRBV30 to TRBJ1-1, with TRBD1 identical over 7 bases. Germline trimming cut 0 bases from V and 1 base from J; bases unmatched to any gene: 17. This CDR3 spans 19 amino acids. CDR1 and CDR2 (germline): GTSNPN, SVGIG (reference sequence).

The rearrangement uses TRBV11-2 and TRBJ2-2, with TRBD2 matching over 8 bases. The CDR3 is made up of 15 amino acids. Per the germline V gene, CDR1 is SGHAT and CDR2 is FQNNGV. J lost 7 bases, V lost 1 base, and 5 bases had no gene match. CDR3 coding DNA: TGTGCCAGCAGCTTAGCGGGAGGGCCTCACGGGGAGCTGTTTTTT. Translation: CASSLAGGPHGELFF.